Each of the 23 T cell receptor beta chains below was sequenced from the same sample in a study of cytomegalovirus exposure and HLA in healthy donors. 13 Jbeta primers and 60 Vbeta primers were used for the PCR. Profiled with immunoSEQ multiplex PCR; TCRdb holds only in-frame clones, not every one. The data show approximately 130,000 clones, roughly 9.6% seen once. Specimen: PBMCs. All receptors come from a woman aged 35 to 49 in good health and CMV-seropositive.

With regard to this clone: The sample contains more than one DNA sequence encoding this CDR3. The chain links TRBV5-4 to TRBJ1-1; 7 bases match TRBD1. Germline V gene data show CDR1 as SGHNT and CDR2 as YYREEE (reference sequence). The CDR3 consists of 14 residues. The V segment lost 3 bases and the J segment 2 bases; nucleotides outside the gene matches: 4. The CDR3 sequence: CASSSGQPNTEAFF. The CDR3 DNA sequence: TGTGCCAGCAGCTCGGGACAGCCCAACACTGAAGCTTTCTTT.

The genes are TRBV4-3 and TRBJ1-1, with TRBD1 matching 8 bases. The CDR3 totals 16 residues. Trimming removed 4 bases from V and 1 base from J; junction bases left unmatched: 8. Germline CDR1 reads LGHNA; CDR2 reads YSLEER. DNA for the CDR3: TGCGCCAGCAGCCTTAACCCAGGGGGCAAGAACACTGAAGCTTTCTTT. Translation gives CASSLNPGGKNTEAFF.

This clone appeared a few times. The CDR3 DNA sequence: TGCGCCAGCAGCTTGGATCCGGGGGGAGAGACCCAGTACTTC. This encodes CASSLDPGGETQYF. This chain uses TRBV5-1 with TRBJ2-5, with 7 bases lining up with TRBD2. The trim removed 0 bases at V and 4 bases at J, leaving 3 bases unmatched. The CDR3 length is 14 residues. Germline lookup yields CDR1 SGHRS and CDR2 YFSETQ.

The chain recombines TRBV6-5 with TRBJ2-1; 12 nucleotides align to TRBD2. The CDR3 extends over 16 amino acids. Losses at the gene ends were 2 bases for V and 6 bases for J; bases not matched to a gene: 5. The germline CDR1 and CDR2 sequences are MNHEY and SVGAGI. This CDR3 reads CASSYIASGGVNEQFF. In nucleotides, the CDR3 is TGTGCCAGCAGTTACATTGCTAGCGGGGGGGTCAATGAGCAGTTCTTC.

The genes are TRBV7-4 and TRBJ1-3; no reliable D call. V was shortened by 1 base and J by 7 bases, with 20 bases between the two germline ends. CDR3 length: 17 residues. Looked up from germline, CDR1 is SGHVT and CDR2 is SQSDAQ. CDR3 nucleotide sequence: TGTGCCAGCAGCTTAGACCCACCGGGAGGTTCAAGGAACACCATATATTTT. Protein product: CASSLDPPGGSRNTIYF.

The V call is TRBV6-1, the J call TRBJ2-2, with D perhaps matching TRBD2 (5 bases). Trimming removed 4 bases from V and 5 bases from J, with 17 bases in between. This CDR3 region has 16 residues. CDR1 MNHNS and CDR2 SASEGT come from the germline V gene. The CDR3 region is CASSAFAGPGTGELFF. In nucleotides, the CDR3 is TGTGCCAGCAGTGCTTTCGCGGGCCCGGGGACCGGGGAGCTGTTTTTT.

This clone was seen only a few times. This rearrangement joins TRBV5-1 to TRBJ2-3, with TRBD1 matching 7 bases. Germline V gene sequence: CDR1 SGHRS, CDR2 YFSETQ. The CDR3 has 15 residues. Trimming at V came to 4 bases and at J to 2 bases, leaving 7 bases not matched to a gene. The CDR3 coding sequence is TGCGCCAGCAGCCCGTTGACAGGGAACACAGATACGCAGTATTTT. This encodes CASSPLTGNTDTQYF. Supplemented by reference TRBV5-1 and TRBJ2-3, the full variable domain reads KAGVTQTPRYLIKTRGQQVTLSCSPISGHRSVSWYQQTPGQGLQFLFEYFSETQRNKGNFPGRFSGRQFSNSRSEMNVSTLELGDSALYLCASSPLTGNTDTQYFGPGTRLTVL.

In this sample, this clone turned up a few times. V and J are TRBV2 and TRBJ2-7; unclear D gene. The V and J ends lost 2 bases and 6 bases respectively, with 5 bases between them. Looked up from germline, CDR1 is SNHLY and CDR2 is FYNNEI. The length of the CDR3 is 11 residues. In nucleotides, the CDR3 is TGTGCCAGCAGTGAATTTCGCGAGCAGTACTTC. Translating it yields CASSEFREQYF.

This clone has a handful of counts. This chain connects TRBV5-1 to TRBJ2-7; 7 bases are shared with TRBD2. J lost 2 bases, V lost 2 bases, and 4 bases had no gene match. This CDR3 has 14 amino acids. Germline V gene sequence: CDR1 SGHRS, CDR2 YFSETQ. The CDR3 nucleotides are TGCGCCAGCAGCTTCAGCGGGGCGACCTACGAGCAGTACTTC. This codes for CASSFSGATYEQYF.

This clone has just a few counts. The chain recombines TRBV2 with TRBJ2-7; 7 nucleotides align to TRBD1. Germline assignment: CDR1 SNHLY and CDR2 FYNNEI. CDR3 size: 13 residues. Germline trimming cut 3 bases from V and 5 bases from J; bases unmatched to any gene: 4. CDR3 residues: CASSDRGFDEQYF. Here the CDR3 DNA reads TGTGCCAGCAGTGACAGGGGGTTCGACGAGCAGTACTTC.

The chain carries TRBV29-1 and TRBJ1-1, with D maybe TRBD1 (6 bases). V gave up 6 bases and J gave up 3 bases, with 20 bases separating them. The CDR3 length is 15 residues. Germline CDR1 and CDR2: SQVTM and ANQGSEA. The CDR3 bases are TGCAGCGTCGGACAGCTGAGAGGGGGTGACACTGAAGCTTTCTTT. Amino acid sequence: CSVGQLRGGDTEAFF.

This clone was counted between two and nine times. At the DNA level, this CDR3 is encoded by other sequences in the same sample as well. The chain couples TRBV5-1 to TRBJ2-5, with no clear D. The CDR3 loop spans 11 amino acids. Germline lookup yields CDR1 SGHRS and CDR2 YFSETQ. With 2 bases removed from V and 4 bases from J, the gap between germline ends came to 3 bases. The CDR3 loop is CASSFGETQYF. CDR3 DNA: TGCGCCAGCAGCTTCGGAGAGACCCAGTACTTC.

The chain is built from TRBV5-1 and TRBJ2-5, with D perhaps TRBD1 (5 bases). The J call may be mistaken, given a closer DNA end match to TRBJ2-7. The length of the CDR3 is 14 residues. Germline V gives CDR1 SGHRS, CDR2 YFSETQ. The CDR3 loop reads CASSLEQVTYEQYF. The CDR3 DNA sequence: TGCGCCAGCAGCTTGGAACAGGTCACCTACGAGCAGTACTTC.

V gene TRBV7-9 combines with J gene TRBJ2-5; 7 nucleotides match TRBD2. The V segment lost 5 bases and the J segment 3 bases; nucleotides outside the gene matches: 9. The CDR3 sequence is 15 residues long. Germline-derived CDR1 and CDR2 are SEHNR and FQNEAQ (reference sequence). CDR3 region: CASSLGWGGEETQYF. CDR3 coding DNA: TGTGCCAGCAGCCTAGGATGGGGGGGAGAAGAGACCCAGTACTTC.

The CDR3 DNA sequence: TGTGCCAGGACTACAGGGTACACTGAAGCTTTCTTT. Its translation is CARTTGYTEAFF. The chain carries TRBV2 and TRBJ1-1; a weak D match, TRBD1 (6 bases). CDR1 and CDR2 from the germline V gene are SNHLY and FYNNEI. Trimming cost V 9 bases and J 3 bases, with 11 bases left between them. This CDR3 has 12 residues. Full variable domain (remainder filled in from reference TRBV2 and TRBJ1-1): EPEVTQTPSHQVTQMGQEVILRCVPISNHLYFYWYRQILGQKVEFLVSFYNNEISEKSEIFDDQFSVERPDGSNFTLKIRSTKLEDSAMYFCARTTGYTEAFFGQGTRLTVV.

This chain links TRBV19 with TRBJ1-2, with D possibly being TRBD1 (6 bases). The CDR3 spans 13 residues. In germline, CDR1 is LNHDA, CDR2 SQIVND (reference sequence). Trimming took 9 bases from V and 6 from J, leaving 17 bases between them. CDR3 region: CASQSGQKDGYTF. The CDR3 coding sequence is TGTGCCAGCCAATCCGGACAGAAAGATGGCTACACCTTC.

This rearrangement joins TRBV10-3 to TRBJ1-4; D gene ambiguous. V was trimmed by 2 bases and J by 8 bases, leaving 9 bases between them. CDR3 length equals 13 residues. Germline lookup yields CDR1 ENHRY and CDR2 SYGVKD. CDR3 sequence (DNA): TGTGCCATCAGTGAGCTCGCGGAGGAAAAACTGTTTTTT. Encoded protein: CAISELAEEKLFF.

V usage is TRBV5-4 and J usage is TRBJ1-2; possibly TRBD1 for D (6 bases). V lost 1 base and J 14 bases, leaving 15 bases between the germline ends. Germline values: CDR1 SGHNT, CDR2 YYREEE (reference sequence). CDR3 length: 12 residues. CDR3 loop: CASSLSYKGTTF. CDR3 DNA: TGTGCCAGCAGCTTGTCCTATAAGGGGACAACCTTC.

This clone was picked up a small number of times. This chain uses TRBV11-2 with TRBJ2-1; TRBD1 matches at 10 bases. This CDR3 is built from 15 residues. Germline V lookup: CDR1 SGHAT, CDR2 FQNNGV. J was trimmed by 12 bases and V by 9 bases; bases with no gene match: 17. CDR3 in DNA: TGTGCCAGTGACCCGGGACAGGGGTACCCTAATCGGCAGTTCTTC. Protein sequence: CASDPGQGYPNRQFF.

This clone has a handful of counts. V and J are TRBV13 and TRBJ2-7; maybe TRBD1 (6 bases). V dropped 6 bases and J dropped 6 bases, with 15 bases sitting between them. Germline values: CDR1 PRHDT, CDR2 FYEKMQ (reference sequence). This CDR3 spans 13 amino acids. CDR3 in DNA: TGTGCCAGCAGTCCCGGGACACCCCTCGAGCAGTACTTC. It is translated as CASSPGTPLEQYF.

V usage is TRBV5-3 and J usage is TRBJ2-2; 11 nucleotides align to TRBD2. TRBV5-3 is placed among ORFs of uncertain function. The CDR3 length is 15 residues. V was pared by 5 bases and J by 4 bases, with 4 bases of the junction left unmatched. CDR3 coding DNA: TGTGCCAGAAGTTTCGGGACTAGCGGCACCGGGGAGCTGTTTTTT. It yields the protein CARSFGTSGTGELFF.

This clone was detected only a few times. The chain is built from TRBV9 and TRBJ2-6, with 8 positions matching TRBD1. The V gene end was trimmed by 3 bases and the J gene end by 3 bases; junction bases not matched to a gene: 5. CDR3 length: 16 amino acids. Germline CDR1 is SGDLS and CDR2 is YYNGEE. The CDR3 DNA reads TGTGCCAGCAGCGCAGGGGGCGGGGTTGGGGCCAACGTCCTGACTTTC. Its translation is CASSAGGGVGANVLTF.

The sample holds a few counts of this clone. CDR3 region: CASSFGTGGKLFF. CDR3 DNA: TGTGCCAGCAGCTTTGGGACAGGGGGAAAACTGTTTTTT. The chain joins TRBV11-2 to TRBJ1-4; the match to TRBD1 covers 11 bases. Germline V gene sequence: CDR1 SGHAT, CDR2 FQNNGV. Trimming removed 3 bases from V and 10 bases from J; junction bases left unmatched: 1. The CDR3 totals 13 residues.